This entry lists 4 T cell receptor beta chains sequenced from one sample in a study of T-cell memory formation after mild COVID-19. MiXCR was run by TCRdb on the 5' RACE reads, yielding one entry per CDR3 protein. Of 55,000 to 75,000 distinct CDR3 sequences listed, 25% to 30% were seen once; the top ten hold roughly two fifths. Sequencing used PBMCs or a T cell subset sorted from them (not recorded which). These TCRs come from a man younger than 35 who had mild COVID-19 (a few samples of this study predate the infection). Cell type and time point are not known.

By frequency in the sample, this clonotype is medium-sized. The chain couples TRBV4-2 to TRBJ2-1, with 9 bases that match TRBD2. This CDR3 contains 18 residues. V shed 3 bases and J 1 base; nucleotides not matched to a gene: 10. Germline-derived CDR1 and CDR2 are LGHNA and YNFKEQ. This CDR3 reads CASSQGAGTSRSYNEQFF. The CDR3 DNA sequence: TGTGCCAGCAGCCAGGGGGCCGGGACTAGCCGATCCTACAATGAGCAGTTCTTC.

The genes are TRBV6-2 or TRBV6-3 and TRBJ1-2, with unresolved D. From germline, CDR1 is MNHEY and CDR2 SVGEGT. Trimming pared 3 bases from V and 7 bases from J, leaving 6 bases between. This CDR3 contains 11 residues. DNA for the CDR3: TGTGCCAGCAGTTATTTGCGTGGCTACACCTTC. Encoded protein: CASSYLRGYTF.

The chain recombines TRBV7-9 with TRBJ1-5; D is ambiguous. Germline CDR1 reads SEHNR; CDR2 reads FQNEAQ (reference sequence). V dropped 6 bases and J dropped 0 bases, with 9 bases sitting between them. The CDR3 totals 14 residues. CDR3 DNA sequence: TGTGCCAGCAGTCTGGCAGTTAGCAATCAGCCCCAGCATTTT. Translated, it gives CASSLAVSNQPQHF.

This clonotype occurred a few times. This sequence joins TRBV7-3 and TRBJ2-2; 8 nucleotides match TRBD2. Germline trimming cut 4 bases from V and 3 bases from J; bases unmatched to any gene: 10. There are 17 residues in the CDR3. Germline CDR1 SGHTA, CDR2 FQGTGA. The CDR3 coding sequence is TGTGCCAGCAGCTCCCATTCTATTAGCGGGGACACCGGGGAGCTGTTTTTT. Translation: CASSSHSISGDTGELFF. Complete variable domain (other parts from reference TRBV7-3 and TRBJ2-2): GAGVSQTPSNKVTEKGKYVELRCDPISGHTALYWYRQSLGQGPEFLIYFQGTGAADDSGLPNDRFFAVRPEGSVSTLKIQRTERGDSAVYLCASSSHSISGDTGELFFGEGSRLTVL.